This T cell receptor (beta chain) emerged from a study of CD8+ T cells in alopecia areata. Per germline, CDR1 SGHRS and CDR2 YFSETQ. V gave up 6 bases and J gave up 0 bases, with 11 bases separating them. This CDR3 comprises 14 residues. RNA extraction was followed by reverse transcription into cDNA, which acted as the sequencing template. Assay used: immunoSEQ multiplex PCR; TCRdb lists only in-frame clones, some missing. The repertoire holds roughly 250,000 clones, with around two thirds as singletons. Sorting from PBMCs produced CD4+ and CD8+ T cells. Sequencing used CD4+ T cells sorted from blood, obtained at week 0. The origin of this receptor is a human donor with alopecia areata. This chain joins TRBV5-1 and TRBJ2-3, with D unclear. The DNA of the CDR3 is TGCGCCAGCACCCCAACAACCAGCACAGATACGCAGTATTTT. It codes for CASTPTTSTDTQYF.